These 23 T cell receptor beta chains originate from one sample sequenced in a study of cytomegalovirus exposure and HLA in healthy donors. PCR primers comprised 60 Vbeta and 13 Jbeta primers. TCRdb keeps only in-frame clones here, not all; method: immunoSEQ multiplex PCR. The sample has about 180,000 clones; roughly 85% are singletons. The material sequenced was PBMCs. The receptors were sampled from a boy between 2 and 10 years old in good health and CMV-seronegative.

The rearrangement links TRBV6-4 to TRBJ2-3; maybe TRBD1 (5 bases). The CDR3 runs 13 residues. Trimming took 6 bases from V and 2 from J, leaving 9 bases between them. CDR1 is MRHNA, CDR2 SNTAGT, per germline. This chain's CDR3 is CASRDTYTDTQYF. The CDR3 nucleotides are TGTGCCAGCAGGGACACCTACACAGATACGCAGTATTTT.

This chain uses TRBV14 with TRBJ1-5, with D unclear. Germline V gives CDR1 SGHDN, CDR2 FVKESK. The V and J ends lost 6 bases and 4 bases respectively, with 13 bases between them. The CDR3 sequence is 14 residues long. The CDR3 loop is CASSPTTENQPQHF. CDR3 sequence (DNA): TGTGCCAGCAGTCCGACGACGGAGAATCAGCCCCAGCATTTT.

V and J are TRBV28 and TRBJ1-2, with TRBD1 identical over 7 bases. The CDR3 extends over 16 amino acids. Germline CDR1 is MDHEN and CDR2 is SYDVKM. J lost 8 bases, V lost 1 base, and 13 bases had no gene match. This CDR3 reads CASSLYGSAGGAGYTF. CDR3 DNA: TGTGCCAGCAGTTTATACGGTTCGGCAGGGGGTGCCGGCTACACCTTC.

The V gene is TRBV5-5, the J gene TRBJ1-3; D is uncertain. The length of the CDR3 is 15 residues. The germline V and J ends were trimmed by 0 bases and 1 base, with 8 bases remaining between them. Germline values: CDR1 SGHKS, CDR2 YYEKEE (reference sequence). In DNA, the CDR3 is TGTGCCAGCAGCTTGGCGCGAGGTTCTGGAAACACCATATATTTT. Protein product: CASSLARGSGNTIYF.

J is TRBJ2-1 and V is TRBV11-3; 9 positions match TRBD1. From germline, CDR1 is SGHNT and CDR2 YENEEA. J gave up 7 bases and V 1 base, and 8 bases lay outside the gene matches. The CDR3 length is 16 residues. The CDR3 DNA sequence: TGTGCCAGCAGCTTAGGGAGCCCACAGGGGGCGAATGAGCAGTTCTTC. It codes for CASSLGSPQGANEQFF.

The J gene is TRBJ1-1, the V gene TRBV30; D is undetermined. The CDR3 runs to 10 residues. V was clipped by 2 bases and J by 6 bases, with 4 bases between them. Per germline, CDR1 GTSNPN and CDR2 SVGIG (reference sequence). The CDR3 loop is CAWSPAEAFF. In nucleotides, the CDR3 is TGTGCCTGGAGTCCTGCTGAAGCTTTCTTT.

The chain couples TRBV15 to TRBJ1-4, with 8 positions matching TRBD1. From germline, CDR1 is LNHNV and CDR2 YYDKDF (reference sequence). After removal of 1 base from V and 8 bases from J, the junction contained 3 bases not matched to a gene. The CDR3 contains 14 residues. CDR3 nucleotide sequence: TGTGCCACCAGCAGAGCCAGGGGGCTCGAAAAACTGTTTTTT. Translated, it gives CATSRARGLEKLFF.

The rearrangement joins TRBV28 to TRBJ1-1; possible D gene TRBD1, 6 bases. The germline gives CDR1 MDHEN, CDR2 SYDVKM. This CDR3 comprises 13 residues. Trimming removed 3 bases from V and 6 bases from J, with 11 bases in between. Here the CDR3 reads CASSFWQGPEAFF. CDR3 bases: TGTGCCAGCAGTTTTTGGCAGGGGCCTGAAGCTTTCTTT.

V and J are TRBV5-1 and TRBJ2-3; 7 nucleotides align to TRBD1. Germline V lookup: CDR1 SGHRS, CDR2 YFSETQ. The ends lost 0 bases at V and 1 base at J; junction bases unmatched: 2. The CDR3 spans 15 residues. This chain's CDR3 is CASSLGQGRTDTQYF. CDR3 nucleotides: TGCGCCAGCAGCTTGGGACAGGGCCGCACAGATACGCAGTATTTT.

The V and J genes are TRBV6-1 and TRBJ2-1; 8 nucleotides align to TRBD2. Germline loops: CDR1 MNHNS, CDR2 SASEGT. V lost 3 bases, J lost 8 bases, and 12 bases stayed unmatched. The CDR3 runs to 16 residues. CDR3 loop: CASSEPSKREKDEQFF. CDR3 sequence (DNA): TGTGCCAGCAGTGAGCCCTCAAAGCGGGAGAAAGATGAGCAGTTCTTC.

The CDR3 region is CASTFGQGALASGYTF. CDR3 nucleotide sequence: TGTGCCAGCACCTTTGGACAGGGGGCGCTGGCTAGTGGCTACACCTTC. The J gene is TRBJ1-2, the V gene TRBV2; 11 bases match TRBD1. J was trimmed by 7 bases and V by 7 bases; bases with no gene match: 14. The CDR3 contains 16 residues. From germline, CDR1 is SNHLY and CDR2 FYNNEI.

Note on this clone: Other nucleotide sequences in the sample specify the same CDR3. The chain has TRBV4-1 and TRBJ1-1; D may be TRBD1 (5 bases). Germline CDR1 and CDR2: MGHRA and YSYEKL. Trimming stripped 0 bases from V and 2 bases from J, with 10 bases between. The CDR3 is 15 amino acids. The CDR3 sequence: CASSQDRGRNTEAFF. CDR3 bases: TGCGCCAGCAGCCAAGATAGGGGCAGAAACACTGAAGCTTTCTTT.

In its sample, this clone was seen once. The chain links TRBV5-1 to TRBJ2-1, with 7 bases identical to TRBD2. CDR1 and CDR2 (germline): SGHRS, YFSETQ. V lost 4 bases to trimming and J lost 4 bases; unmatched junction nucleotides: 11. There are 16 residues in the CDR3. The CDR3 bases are TGCGCCAGCAGCGGGGGTTCGGGGAGGGCATACAATGAGCAGTTCTTC. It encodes CASSGGSGRAYNEQFF. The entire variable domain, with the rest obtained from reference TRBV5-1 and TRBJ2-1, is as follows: KAGVTQTPRYLIKTRGQQVTLSCSPISGHRSVSWYQQTPGQGLQFLFEYFSETQRNKGNFPGRFSGRQFSNSRSEMNVSTLELGDSALYLCASSGGSGRAYNEQFFGPGTRLTVL.

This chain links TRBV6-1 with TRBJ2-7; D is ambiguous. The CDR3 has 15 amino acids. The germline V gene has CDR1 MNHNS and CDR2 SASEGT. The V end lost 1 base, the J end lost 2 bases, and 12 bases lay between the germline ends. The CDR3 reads CASSEGPREAYEQYV. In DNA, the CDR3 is TGTGCCAGCAGTGAAGGACCTCGAGAGGCCTACGAGCAGTACGTC.

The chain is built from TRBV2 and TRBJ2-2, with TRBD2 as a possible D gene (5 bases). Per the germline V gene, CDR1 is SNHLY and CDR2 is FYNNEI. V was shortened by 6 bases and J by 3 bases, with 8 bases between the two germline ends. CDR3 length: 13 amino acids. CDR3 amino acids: CASRERDTGELFF. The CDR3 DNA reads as TGTGCCAGCAGGGAGAGGGACACCGGGGAGCTGTTTTTT. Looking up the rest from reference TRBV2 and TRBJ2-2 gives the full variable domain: EPEVTQTPSHQVTQMGQEVILRCVPISNHLYFYWYRQILGQKVEFLVSFYNNEISEKSEIFDDQFSVERPDGSNFTLKIRSTKLEDSAMYFCASRERDTGELFFGEGSRLTVL.

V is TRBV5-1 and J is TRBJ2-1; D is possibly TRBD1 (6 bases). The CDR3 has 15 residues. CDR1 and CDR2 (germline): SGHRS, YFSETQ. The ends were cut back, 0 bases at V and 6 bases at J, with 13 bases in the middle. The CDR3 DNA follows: TGCGCCAGCAGCTTGGTACAGGGTTTATCCAATGAGCAGTTCTTC. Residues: CASSLVQGLSNEQFF.

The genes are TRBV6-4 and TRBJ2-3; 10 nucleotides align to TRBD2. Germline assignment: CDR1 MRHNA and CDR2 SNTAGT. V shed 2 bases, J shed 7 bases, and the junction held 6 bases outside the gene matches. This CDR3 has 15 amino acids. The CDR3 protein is CASSDERGGPNTQYF. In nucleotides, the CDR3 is TGTGCCAGCAGTGACGAGCGGGGGGGCCCAAATACGCAGTATTTT.

CDR3 bases: TGTGCCAGCTCACCGCTTATGCCGGGATACAATGAGCAGTTCTTC. It codes for CASSPLMPGYNEQFF. V usage is TRBV18 and J usage is TRBJ2-1; TRBD2 is a possible D gene (5 bases). The germline V gene encodes CDR1 KGHSH and CDR2 LQKENI. CDR3 length equals 15 residues. The V end was cut by 3 bases, the J end by 4 bases, with 13 bases between.

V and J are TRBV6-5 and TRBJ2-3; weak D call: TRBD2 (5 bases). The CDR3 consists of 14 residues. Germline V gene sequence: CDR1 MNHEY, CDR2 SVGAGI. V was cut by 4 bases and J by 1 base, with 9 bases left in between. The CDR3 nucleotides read TGTGCCAGCAGTTTGATCGGGGGCACAGATACGCAGTATTTT. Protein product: CASSLIGGTDTQYF.

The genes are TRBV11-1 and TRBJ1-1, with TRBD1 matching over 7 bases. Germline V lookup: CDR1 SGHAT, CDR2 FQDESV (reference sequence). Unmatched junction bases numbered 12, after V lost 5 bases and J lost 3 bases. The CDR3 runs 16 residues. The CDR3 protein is CASSPEVEGADTEAFF. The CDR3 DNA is TGTGCCAGCAGCCCAGAGGTGGAGGGGGCCGACACTGAAGCTTTCTTT.

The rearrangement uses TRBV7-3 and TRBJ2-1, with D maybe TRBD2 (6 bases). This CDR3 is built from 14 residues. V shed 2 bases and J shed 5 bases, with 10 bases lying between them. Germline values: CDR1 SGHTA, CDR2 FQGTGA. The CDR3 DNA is TGTGCCAGCAGCTTACCCGGGACTCACAATGAGCAGTTCTTC. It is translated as CASSLPGTHNEQFF.

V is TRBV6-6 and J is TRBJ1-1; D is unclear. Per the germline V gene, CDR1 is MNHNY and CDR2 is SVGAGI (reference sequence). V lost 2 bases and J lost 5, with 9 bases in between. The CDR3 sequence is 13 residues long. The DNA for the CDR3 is TGTGCCAGCAGTTACGTACGGGGAACTGAAGCTTTCTTT. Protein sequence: CASSYVRGTEAFF.

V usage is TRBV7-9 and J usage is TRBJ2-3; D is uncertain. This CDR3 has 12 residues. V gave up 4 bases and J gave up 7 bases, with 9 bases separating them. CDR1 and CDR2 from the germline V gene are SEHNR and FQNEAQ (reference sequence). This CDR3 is CASSSGVYTQYF. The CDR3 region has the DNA TGTGCCAGCAGCTCCGGTGTGTATACGCAGTATTTT.